This TCR beta chain is from a study of monozygotic twins with inflammatory bowel disease. Germline lookup yields CDR1 SGHKS and CDR2 YYEKEE (reference sequence). The CDR3 covers 14 residues. UMIs were attached via template switching, each with a 6-nucleotide sample barcode. TCRdb re-called the 5' RACE reads and shows each CDR3 protein once, DNA omitted. The table lists approximately 120,000 distinct CDR3 sequences. V usage is TRBV5-5 and J usage is TRBJ1-3. The sequenced sample was blood. The sequence derives from a human donor with ulcerative colitis or Crohn's disease, or a healthy co-twin of an affected twin (not recorded which). Here the CDR3 reads CASSRGTFGNTIYF.